Presented here are 18 T cell receptor beta chains from one specimen sequenced in a study of OX40 agonist ivuxolimab in advanced cancers. The repertoire was sequenced with immunoSEQ multiplex PCR; TCRdb's copy has only in-frame clones and lacks some. This sample yields some 73,000 clones, of which 65% to 90% are seen a single time; more than 0.65% belongs to the top ten. Sequencing used CD4+ or CD8+ T cells sorted from blood, obtained in a trial of the OX40 agonist ivuxolimab. The source of these receptors is an adult with an advanced solid tumor such as melanoma, head and neck, liver or kidney cancer.

The rearrangement links TRBV7-9 to TRBJ2-5; TRBD2 aligns across 8 bases. The CDR3 consists of 15 residues. V shed 3 bases, J shed 5 bases, and the junction held 8 bases outside the gene matches. The V gene's germline CDR1 is SEHNR and CDR2 FQNEAQ (reference sequence). CDR3 bases: TGTGCCAGCAGCTTTGGTAGCGGGGATCGGGAGACCCAGTACTTC. Translating it yields CASSFGSGDRETQYF.

The sample holds one count of this clone. V usage is TRBV6-5 and J usage is TRBJ2-3; D tentatively fits TRBD1 or TRBD2 (6 bases each). The V gene's germline CDR1 is MNHEY and CDR2 SVGAGI. Trimming pared 8 bases from V and 4 bases from J, leaving 13 bases between. This CDR3 contains 13 residues. The CDR3 region is CASFKRGADTQYF. As DNA, the CDR3 is TGTGCCAGCTTTAAAAGGGGGGCAGATACGCAGTATTTT.

The chain has TRBV18 and TRBJ2-7, with D uncertain. The CDR3 is 12 residues long. V lost 2 bases to trimming and J lost 5 bases, with 7 bases between them. Germline V gives CDR1 KGHSH, CDR2 LQKENI. The CDR3 is CASSPVVHEQYF. The CDR3 bases are TGTGCCAGCTCACCAGTAGTCCACGAGCAGTACTTC.

The V call is TRBV29-1, the J call TRBJ1-2; unclear D gene. The germline V gene has CDR1 SQVTM and CDR2 ANQGSEA. This CDR3 spans 10 amino acids. Trimming shortened V by 4 bases and J by 6 bases, and 6 bases separated the two germline ends. The CDR3 sequence is CSVGHNGYTF. Here the CDR3 DNA reads TGCAGCGTTGGACATAATGGCTACACCTTC.

J is TRBJ1-6 and V is TRBV19; no clear D. V was clipped by 11 bases and J by 4 bases, with 18 bases between them. Germline V gene sequence: CDR1 LNHDA, CDR2 SQIVND (reference sequence). The CDR3 runs 15 residues. The CDR3 region is CAQHSGALYNSPLHF. In nucleotides, the CDR3 is TGTGCCCAGCATTCGGGAGCTTTGTATAATTCACCCCTCCACTTT.

The chain recombines TRBV6-5 with TRBJ1-5; a possible D gene is TRBD1 (6 bases). Germline V CDR1 and CDR2: MNHEY, SVGAGI. This CDR3 has 15 amino acids. The V end was cut by 2 bases, the J end by 4 bases, with 12 bases between. The CDR3 region has the DNA TGTGCCAGCAGTTACAGGCGAGGGGGAAATCAGCCCCAGCATTTT. It codes for CASSYRRGGNQPQHF.

V gene TRBV5-5 combines with J gene TRBJ2-7; TRBD2 agrees at 8 bases. CDR1 SGHKS and CDR2 YYEKEE come from the germline V gene (reference sequence). After removal of 3 bases from V and 3 bases from J, the junction contained 5 bases not matched to a gene. The CDR3 totals 14 residues. CDR3 nucleotides: TGTGCCAGCAGCTACACCGGGACTAGCTACGAGCAGTACTTC. As protein: CASSYTGTSYEQYF.

The rearrangement links TRBV6-1 to TRBJ2-7; TRBD1 matches 7 bases. The CDR3 covers 15 residues. Germline V gives CDR1 MNHNS, CDR2 SASEGT. V shed 6 bases and J 0 bases; nucleotides not matched to a gene: 8. The DNA for the CDR3 is TGTGCCAGCAGCAAAACCGGGACAGCCTCCTACGAGCAGTACTTC. Residues: CASSKTGTASYEQYF.

This clone has a single count. V is TRBV4-2 and J is TRBJ1-5, with 9 bases lining up with TRBD1. V dropped 4 bases and J dropped 5; count of bases not matched to a gene: 9. This CDR3 has 16 amino acids. Germline V gene sequence: CDR1 LGHNA, CDR2 YNFKEQ. Here the CDR3 reads CASSPRRGQGHQPQHF. The CDR3, as DNA: TGTGCCAGCAGCCCCCGGCGGGGACAGGGACATCAGCCCCAGCATTTT.

The V gene is TRBV25-1, the J gene TRBJ2-2; D ambiguous. The V and J ends lost 5 bases and 2 bases respectively, with 12 bases between them. The germline V gene has CDR1 MGHDK and CDR2 SYGVNS. The length of the CDR3 is 15 residues. The CDR3 spells CASSSKTQNTGELFF. CDR3 coding DNA: TGTGCCAGCAGTAGTAAGACACAAAACACCGGGGAGCTGTTTTTT.

The chain recombines TRBV7-9 with TRBJ1-1, with D uncertain. The length of the CDR3 is 14 residues. V lost 0 bases, J lost 6 bases, and 11 bases lay in between. Germline V gives CDR1 SEHNR, CDR2 FQNEAQ (reference sequence). The CDR3 here is CASSLAAAGAEAFF. The DNA of the CDR3 is TGTGCCAGCAGCTTAGCGGCAGCGGGAGCTGAAGCTTTCTTT.

The V call is TRBV19, the J call TRBJ2-2; 10 bases are a match to TRBD2. Germline CDR1 is LNHDA and CDR2 is SQIVND (reference sequence). This CDR3 is 14 amino acids long. Trimming removed 2 bases from V and 6 bases from J; junction bases left unmatched: 0. The CDR3 spells CASSITSGAGELFF. CDR3 bases: TGTGCCAGTAGTATAACTAGCGGGGCCGGGGAGCTGTTTTTT.

This chain uses TRBV7-8 with TRBJ2-7; 8 bases match TRBD1. This CDR3 region has 15 residues. The junction had 8 bases not matched to a gene; V was cut back by 5 bases and J by 2 bases. CDR1 and CDR2 from the germline V gene are SGHVS and FQNEAQ. The chain's CDR3 is CASSPLGQGPYEQYF. CDR3 bases: TGTGCCAGCAGCCCCTTAGGACAGGGACCCTACGAGCAGTACTTC.

The rearrangement joins TRBV5-3 to TRBJ2-7; D call uncertain. TRBV5-3 is sorted into the ORF group, with uncertain function. V was pared by 0 bases and J by 4 bases, with 11 bases between. The length of the CDR3 is 14 residues. The CDR3 loop is CARSLVHTDYEQYF. In DNA form, the CDR3 reads TGTGCCAGAAGCTTGGTTCATACGGATTACGAGCAGTACTTC.

This rearrangement joins TRBV2 to TRBJ2-7, with 8 bases lining up with TRBD1. The CDR3 runs 15 residues. Germline V gene lookup returns CDR1 SNHLY and CDR2 FYNNEI. With V trimmed by 6 bases and J by 1 base, 8 bases remained unmatched. The CDR3 bases are TGTGCCAGCAGACAGGGACAGGCCCCTTCCTACGAGCAGTACTTC. It is translated as CASRQGQAPSYEQYF.

The chain employs TRBV7-8 and TRBJ2-5; 12 bases are shared with TRBD2. V was pared by 5 bases and J by 5 bases, with 15 bases of the junction left unmatched. The V gene's germline CDR1 is SGHVS and CDR2 FQNEAQ. The CDR3 has 18 amino acids. The CDR3 here is CASSPRLAGALGGETQYF. In nucleotides, the CDR3 is TGTGCCAGCAGCCCGCGACTAGCGGGAGCCCTCGGAGGGGAGACCCAGTACTTC.

The V and J genes are TRBV5-4 and TRBJ1-2; a possible D gene is TRBD1 (5 bases). CDR1 and CDR2 from the germline V gene are SGHNT and YYREEE (reference sequence). V lost 4 bases and J lost 4, with 17 bases in between. The CDR3 extends over 15 amino acids. The CDR3 reads CASSPRDGGGYGYTF. Written as DNA, the CDR3 is TGTGCCAGCAGCCCCCGGGACGGGGGTGGCTATGGCTACACCTTC.

The chain carries TRBV9 and TRBJ2-5; D ambiguous. CDR3 length: 14 residues. Deletions cut 0 bases from V and 5 bases from J, with 11 bases between. In germline, CDR1 is SGDLS, CDR2 YYNGEE. CDR3 loop: CASSVGAGGETQYF. The CDR3, as DNA: TGTGCCAGCAGCGTAGGGGCAGGTGGGGAGACCCAGTACTTC.